A single sample is the source of the 17 T cell receptor beta chains below, sequenced in a study of T cell responses to AZD1222 COVID-19 vaccine (dated by TCRdb to the early 2020s). Libraries were built with the immunoSEQ multiplex PCR assay. What TCRdb holds here is the immuneACCESS table cut down to in-frame rearrangements. Part of the clones is not present; checked against another copy, under half of the missing clones reflect an unresolved V gene, and the others are unexplained. Across this sample there are 150,000 to 200,000 clones, with over 80% seen only once. The ten largest account for about 10% of the sample. In light of the paper, this sample's time point label describes: baseline before first vaccination. The sequenced sample was peripheral blood, obtained on day 0 of AZD1222 vaccination. The receptors derive from an adult in good health.

This sequence joins TRBV12-3 or TRBV12-4 and TRBJ2-5; no clear D. This CDR3 region has 13 residues. V lost 3 bases and J 0 bases, leaving 5 bases between the germline ends. CDR3 nucleotides: TGTGCCAGCAGTTTCAACTACCAAGAGACCCAGTACTTC. Its protein is CASSFNYQETQYF.

The table lists this clone with a count of one. V gene TRBV2 combines with J gene TRBJ2-2; D not resolved. The V end lost 6 bases, the J end lost 4 bases, and 9 bases lay between the germline ends. Germline CDR1 is SNHLY and CDR2 is FYNNEI. This CDR3 is built from 13 residues. CDR3 residues: CASRPTSTGELFF. The CDR3 DNA sequence: TGTGCCAGCAGGCCCACAAGCACCGGGGAGCTGTTTTTT.

This chain uses TRBV21-1 with TRBJ1-1; TRBD1 was called by the table and not checked on the DNA. TRBV21-1 is flagged as a pseudogene. CDR3 length: 15 residues. The chain's CDR3 is CASSTRTGGNTEAFF. The DNA of the CDR3 is TGTGCCAGCAGCACCCGGACAGGAGGGAACACTGAAGCTTTCTTT.

The chain links TRBV6-5 to TRBJ1-1; maybe TRBD1 (5 bases). Germline V lookup: CDR1 MNHEY, CDR2 SVGAGI. This CDR3 has 11 amino acids. V was pared by 6 bases and J by 7 bases, with 9 bases between. CDR3 in amino acids: CASRGDLEAFF. The CDR3, as DNA: TGTGCCAGCAGGGGGGATCTTGAAGCTTTCTTT.

The genes are TRBV5-4 and TRBJ1-2; D remains ambiguous. Per germline, CDR1 SGHNT and CDR2 YYREEE (reference sequence). Trimming removed 2 bases at V and 11 bases at J, with 13 bases between. The CDR3 covers 12 residues. In DNA, the CDR3 is TGTGCCAGCAGCTTACGCGGCCTTGGATACACCTTC. Protein: CASSLRGLGYTF.

This rearrangement joins TRBV7-9 to TRBJ2-1; D call uncertain. V was pared by 5 bases and J by 5 bases, with 10 bases between. This CDR3 has 13 amino acids. CDR1 SEHNR and CDR2 FQNEAQ come from the germline V gene (reference sequence). The CDR3 here is CASSPPPHNEQFF. CDR3 DNA: TGTGCCAGCAGCCCGCCGCCGCACAATGAGCAGTTCTTC.

This clone was seen once. The chain recombines TRBV28 with TRBJ1-3; maybe TRBD1 (5 bases). V shed 8 bases and J shed 2 bases, with 13 bases lying between them. The CDR3 runs to 14 residues. Germline V gene data show CDR1 as MDHEN and CDR2 as SYDVKM. The DNA of the CDR3 is TGTGCCAGCGGGGACCTGCGGACTGGAAACACCATATATTTT. Translating gives CASGDLRTGNTIYF.

The J gene is TRBJ1-5, the V gene TRBV28; D uncertain. V was shortened by 7 bases and J by 4 bases, with 14 bases between the two germline ends. Germline loops: CDR1 MDHEN, CDR2 SYDVKM. The CDR3 totals 14 residues. CDR3 DNA sequence: TGTGCCAGCATCCCACAAGGCCTAAATCAGCCCCAGCATTTT. It translates to CASIPQGLNQPQHF. Filled out from reference TRBV28 and TRBJ1-5, the complete variable domain reads DVKVTQSSRYLVKRTGEKVFLECVQDMDHENMFWYRQDPGLGLRLIYFSYDVKMKEKGDIPEGYSVSREKKERFSLILESASTNQTSMYLCASIPQGLNQPQHFGDGTRLSIL.

J is TRBJ1-2 and V is TRBV6-5; the match to TRBD1 covers 7 bases. Germline CDR1 reads MNHEY; CDR2 reads SVGAGI. The CDR3 covers 14 residues. Unmatched junction bases numbered 11, after V lost 8 bases and J lost 5 bases. CDR3 bases: TGTGCCAGCGCCTATGAGACAGGGTTGTATGGCTACACCTTC. Translated: CASAYETGLYGYTF.

The chain uses TRBV7-8 and TRBJ1-6, with D tentatively TRBD1 (5 bases). This CDR3 is 13 amino acids long. Trimming shortened V by 3 bases and J by 10 bases, and 10 bases separated the two germline ends. Germline V CDR1 and CDR2: SGHVS, FQNEAQ. The CDR3 sequence is CASSFRVSSPLHF. DNA for the CDR3: TGTGCCAGCAGCTTCAGGGTTTCCTCACCCCTCCACTTT.

The J gene is TRBJ2-2, the V gene TRBV6-5, with D unclear. CDR3 size: 14 residues. The germline V gene has CDR1 MNHEY and CDR2 SVGAGI. Deletions cut 7 bases from V and 3 bases from J, with 12 bases between. The CDR3 DNA reads TGTGCCAGCACCCCCGGGCTGTACACCGGGGAGCTGTTTTTT. Translation gives CASTPGLYTGELFF.

V usage is TRBV19 and J usage is TRBJ1-1; 9 nucleotides line up with TRBD1. V lost 6 bases, J lost 4 bases, and 3 bases stayed unmatched. The CDR3 is made up of 13 amino acids. Looked up from germline, CDR1 is LNHDA and CDR2 is SQIVND (reference sequence). The CDR3 here is CASSLQGATEAFF. The CDR3 bases are TGTGCCAGTAGCTTACAGGGGGCCACTGAAGCTTTCTTT.

The chain combines TRBV24-1 with TRBJ2-2, with unresolved D. The V gene lost 2 bases and the J gene lost 4 bases, with 4 bases spanning the gap. CDR3 length equals 13 residues. CDR1 and CDR2 from the germline V gene are KGHDR and SFDVKD. The CDR3 DNA is TGTGCCACCAGTGATTCCTCCACCGGGGAGCTGTTTTTT. It yields the protein CATSDSSTGELFF.

The chain links TRBV30 to TRBJ2-1; 8 positions match TRBD2. The CDR3 consists of 14 residues. The germline gives CDR1 GTSNPN, CDR2 SVGIG (reference sequence). Unmatched junction bases numbered 5, after V lost 0 bases and J lost 7 bases. The CDR3 loop is CAWSVAGAPNEQFF. DNA of the CDR3: TGTGCCTGGAGTGTAGCGGGAGCCCCTAATGAGCAGTTCTTC.

The V call is TRBV30, the J call TRBJ1-2; D is possibly TRBD1 (5 bases). The CDR3 totals 14 residues. From germline, CDR1 is GTSNPN and CDR2 SVGIG (reference sequence). V dropped 5 bases and J dropped 0 bases, with 13 bases sitting between them. CDR3 residues: CAWAAGHPNYGYTF. The DNA of the CDR3 is TGTGCCTGGGCCGCGGGGCACCCTAACTATGGCTACACCTTC.

This sequence joins TRBV28 and TRBJ1-2; TRBD1 is a possible D gene (5 bases). The CDR3 runs to 13 residues. V was trimmed by 3 bases and J by 4 bases, leaving 9 bases between them. In germline, CDR1 is MDHEN, CDR2 SYDVKM. As DNA, the CDR3 is TGTGCCAGCAGTTTCCCGACAGTCTATGGCTACACCTTC. Amino acid sequence: CASSFPTVYGYTF.

This chain joins TRBV9 and TRBJ2-7, with D possibly being TRBD2 (9 bases). Trimming took off 0 bases at V and 3 bases at J, with 22 bases between the two ends. This CDR3 contains 18 residues. The V gene's germline CDR1 is SGDLS and CDR2 YYNGEE. The CDR3 coding sequence is TGTGCCAGCAGCGTAGTCCTCCTGGCTAGCGGGACAGGCTACGAGCAGTACTTC. Amino acid sequence: CASSVVLLASGTGYEQYF.